This T cell receptor beta chain comes out of a study of early T cells in non-severe SARS-CoV-2 infection. In TCRdb, the 5' RACE reads were re-called with MiXCR into one record per CDR3 protein. This table holds about 22,000 distinct CDR3 sequences, approximately 5% found once. In germline, CDR1 is LNHDA, CDR2 SQIVND (reference sequence). The CDR3 has 16 residues. V was trimmed by 7 bases and J by 4 bases, leaving 20 bases between them. A note on this clonotype: Its antigen is undetermined.

The study, taken as a whole, reports: The study's VDJdb matching favored anti-spike CD8 responses and missed private and CD4 specificities.

This receptor was obtained from an adult who was a healthcare worker with PCR-confirmed SARS-CoV-2 infection or an uninfected control (not recorded which). The J gene is TRBJ2-1, the V gene TRBV19; D could derive from TRBD1 or TRBD2 (5 bases each). The sequenced material came from whole blood. Written as DNA, the CDR3 is TGTGCCAGTACTTTTCGAGGGGCGGATGGGTACAATGAGCAGTTCTTC. It translates to CASTFRGADGYNEQFF.